This record concerns one T cell receptor beta chain sequence. Its antigen is unidentified. Germline V gene sequence: CDR1 MGHRA, CDR2 YSYEKL. The CDR3 runs 17 residues. J lost 9 bases, V lost 2 bases, and 10 bases had no gene match. Sequenced by immunoSEQ multiplex PCR; TCRdb stores in-frame clones only, minus some. This table holds more than 2 million clones, 85% to 95% found once. These data come from a study of shared clonotypes between healthy human individuals. Points from the study as a whole: As a rule, naive subsets had a larger estimated richness than memory subsets.

The V call is TRBV4-1, the J call TRBJ2-1; 13 bases are shared with TRBD2. The clonotype originates from a man aged 18 to 30 in good health. Sequenced material: naive CD4+ T cells sorted from blood. As to subset: CD45RA+ positively selected. Here the CDR3 reads CASSQPRLAGGYREQFF. CDR3 coding DNA: TGCGCCAGCAGCCAACCTAGACTAGCGGGAGGATATCGTGAGCAGTTCTTC.